This T cell receptor beta chain emerged from a study of post-analysis software for immune sequencing data. Unique-molecular-identifier-tagged TCR beta cDNA libraries were used. TCRdb fed the PCR reads into MiXCR, producing one record per CDR3 protein. The table includes a few hundred thousand distinct CDR3 sequences, approximately 31% detected once. This clonotype was observed once. As yet, its antigen is unknown. General study results and limits: Co-batched samples clustered tightly together by F measure. The five TRBV segments detected at higher frequency in patients than in controls included TRBV5-6, TRBV5-1 and TRBV20-1.

Trimming removed 6 bases from V and 0 bases from J, with 16 bases in between. Per the germline V gene, CDR1 is MNHEY and CDR2 is SVGAGI. The CDR3 spans 16 residues. This rearrangement joins TRBV6-5 to TRBJ2-3; D is uncertain. The specimen was blood. This TCR came from a girl under 18 with multiple sclerosis. This CDR3 is CASRTRGRASTDTQYF. CDR3 in DNA: TGTGCCAGCAGGACCCGAGGACGGGCTAGCACAGATACGCAGTATTTT.